Below, 24 T cell receptor beta chains from the same sample are listed, as sequenced in a study of beta chain features in type 1 diabetes. General observations from the study: For Type 1 diabetes patients, all four CD4+ subsets carried TCRB CDR3s that were moderately but significantly shorter.

Antigens of these TCRs are unknown. As every portion of the isolated RNA was reverse transcribed, the sequencing read expressed TCRB transcripts. Libraries were prepared by immunoSEQ multiplex PCR; TCRdb keeps only in-frame clonotypes and omits some of them. The sample consists of some 660,000 clones, around 15% of them appearing once. The material sequenced was naive CD4+ T cells from blood. The receptors come from a man in his late teens or twenties with type 1 diabetes.

The V call is TRBV20-1, the J call TRBJ2-3; D is ambiguous. Trimming left V 6 bases short and J 1 base short, with 5 bases between. The CDR3 is 11 residues long. Germline CDR1 is DFQATT and CDR2 is SNEGSKA (reference sequence). The CDR3 DNA sequence: TGCAGTGCCCCCGGCACAGATACGCAGTATTTT. This codes for CSAPGTDTQYF.

The chain uses TRBV7-6 and TRBJ2-7; TRBD2 agrees at 15 bases. The CDR3 runs 16 residues. Germline CDR1 SGHVS, CDR2 FNYEAQ. V lost 5 bases to trimming and J lost 2 bases; unmatched junction nucleotides: 4. The CDR3 DNA follows: TGTGCCAGCAGCCCGGGACTAGCGGGAGGTGCCTACGAGCAGTACTTC. Translating gives CASSPGLAGGAYEQYF.

The chain has TRBV9 and TRBJ2-2; D call uncertain. Looked up from germline, CDR1 is SGDLS and CDR2 is YYNGEE. Trimming stripped 4 bases from V and 6 bases from J, with 13 bases between. There are 14 residues in the CDR3. DNA for the CDR3: TGTGCCAGCAGCCCCGGCCCCCAGGCCGGGGAGCTGTTTTTT. It is translated as CASSPGPQAGELFF.

The gene calls are TRBV30 and TRBJ2-3, with D perhaps TRBD2 (6 bases). The CDR3 has 15 residues. Trimming stripped 5 bases from V and 6 bases from J, with 21 bases between. Per the germline V gene, CDR1 is GTSNPN and CDR2 is SVGIG (reference sequence). The CDR3 spells CAWGHAEGRWDTQYF. CDR3 in DNA: TGTGCCTGGGGCCATGCGGAGGGTAGGTGGGATACGCAGTATTTT.

The chain uses TRBV7-9 and TRBJ2-7, with D unclear. Trimming pared 1 base from V and 0 bases from J, leaving 7 bases between. The length of the CDR3 is 14 residues. Germline lookup yields CDR1 SEHNR and CDR2 FQNEAQ (reference sequence). CDR3 sequence reads: CASSLDSHSYEQYF. The CDR3 DNA reads as TGTGCCAGCAGCTTAGACTCCCACTCCTACGAGCAGTACTTC.

This sequence joins TRBV30 and TRBJ2-1; TRBD2 matches 7 bases. The germline gives CDR1 GTSNPN, CDR2 SVGIG (reference sequence). Trimming at V came to 5 bases and at J to 3 bases, leaving 4 bases not matched to a gene. This CDR3 contains 13 residues. The CDR3 spells CAWGRESYNEQFF. The DNA for the CDR3 is TGTGCCTGGGGGAGGGAGAGCTACAATGAGCAGTTCTTC.

This clone appeared a few times. The rearrangement uses TRBV29-1 and TRBJ2-5; 9 nucleotides match TRBD2. The CDR3 runs 12 residues. Germline CDR1 and CDR2: SQVTM and ANQGSEA. The junction had 4 bases not matched to a gene; V was cut back by 5 bases and J by 6 bases. The CDR3 nucleotides read TGCAGCGTTTTTAGCGGGAGACAGACCCAGTACTTC. It yields the protein CSVFSGRQTQYF.

There are a few counts of this clone. The CDR3 sequence is CATDPGQTYEQYF. For the CDR3, the DNA is TGTGCCACAGACCCGGGACAGACCTACGAGCAGTACTTC. This chain links TRBV6-1 with TRBJ2-7, with 7 bases identical to TRBD1. The germline CDR1 and CDR2 sequences are MNHNS and SASEGT. V lost 10 bases to trimming and J lost 2 bases; unmatched junction nucleotides: 8. This CDR3 is 13 amino acids long.

In its sample, this clone was seen a few times. V and J are TRBV4-3 and TRBJ2-2; D is ambiguous. Deletions cut 0 bases from V and 7 bases from J, with 3 bases between. Germline V lookup: CDR1 LGHNA, CDR2 YSLEER. The CDR3 has 12 residues. The CDR3 DNA is TGCGCCAGCAGCCAAGACCACGGGGAGCTGTTTTTT. Translating gives CASSQDHGELFF.

This chain uses TRBV6-6 with TRBJ2-7; 7 bases match TRBD2. The V segment lost 6 bases and the J segment 6 bases; nucleotides outside the gene matches: 5. This CDR3 is 12 amino acids long. In germline, CDR1 is MNHNY, CDR2 SVGAGI (reference sequence). CDR3 sequence: CASSMTSSEQYF. In nucleotides, the CDR3 is TGTGCCAGCAGCATGACTAGCTCCGAGCAGTACTTC.

This clone was observed a handful of times. The chain combines TRBV5-1 with TRBJ2-3; D unclear. Germline assignment: CDR1 SGHRS and CDR2 YFSETQ. V lost 0 bases, J lost 4 bases, and 9 bases lay in between. This CDR3 region has 14 residues. In DNA, the CDR3 is TGCGCCAGCAGCTTGGACTCTTCCCCAGATACGCAGTATTTT. Protein: CASSLDSSPDTQYF.

This sequence joins TRBV4-3 and TRBJ2-5; 7 bases align to TRBD2. The CDR3 runs 16 residues. With 4 bases clipped from V and 4 bases from J, the junction kept 12 bases outside the gene matches. Germline-derived CDR1 and CDR2 are LGHNA and YSLEER. CDR3 sequence reads: CASSREGRSLRETQYF. Here the CDR3 DNA reads TGCGCCAGCAGCCGGGAGGGAAGGTCTCTTAGAGAGACCCAGTACTTC.

The chain is built from TRBV5-4 and TRBJ2-5; D remains unclear. Germline CDR1 SGHNT, CDR2 YYREEE (reference sequence). The germline V and J ends were trimmed by 1 base and 2 bases, with 6 bases remaining between them. This CDR3 is built from 13 residues. CDR3 DNA: TGTGCCAGCAGCTTGCAACAGCAAGAGACCCAGTACTTC. Residues: CASSLQQQETQYF.

The rearrangement uses TRBV9 and TRBJ1-1; D not resolved. Per germline, CDR1 SGDLS and CDR2 YYNGEE. This CDR3 has 11 amino acids. The germline V and J ends were trimmed by 3 bases and 3 bases, with 3 bases remaining between them. The CDR3 DNA is TGTGCCAGCAGCGCATACACTGAAGCTTTCTTT. Protein: CASSAYTEAFF.

The chain has TRBV30 and TRBJ2-7; a weak D match, TRBD2 (6 bases). Trimming took off 0 bases at V and 0 bases at J, with 15 bases between the two ends. In germline, CDR1 is GTSNPN, CDR2 SVGIG (reference sequence). This CDR3 has 16 residues. The CDR3 bases are TGTGCCTGGAGTGTACATAGGGGAGGAAGCTCCTACGAGCAGTACTTC. It is translated as CAWSVHRGGSSYEQYF.

The chain joins TRBV11-2 to TRBJ2-5, with D perhaps given as TRBD1 or TRBD2 (5 bases each). CDR3 length: 14 amino acids. Trimming took off 5 bases at V and 5 bases at J, with 15 bases between the two ends. In germline, CDR1 is SGHAT, CDR2 FQNNGV. Here the CDR3 reads CASSLGPQRETQYF. Written as DNA, the CDR3 is TGTGCCAGCAGCCTGGGACCCCAGCGGGAGACCCAGTACTTC.

This chain connects TRBV4-3 to TRBJ2-1; 8 nucleotides align to TRBD2. There are 15 residues in the CDR3. CDR1 and CDR2 from the germline V gene are LGHNA and YSLEER. The trim removed 4 bases at V and 4 bases at J, leaving 6 bases unmatched. The CDR3: CASSRVLAEYNEQFF. In DNA form, the CDR3 reads TGCGCCAGCAGCCGGGTACTAGCGGAGTACAATGAGCAGTTCTTC.

A few counts support this clone. The rearrangement uses TRBV2 and TRBJ1-2; TRBD1 matches 7 bases. V lost 6 bases, J lost 0 bases, and 4 bases stayed unmatched. This CDR3 contains 14 residues. The germline V gene has CDR1 SNHLY and CDR2 FYNNEI. Written as DNA, the CDR3 is TGTGCCAGCAGGCTCGGACAGGCTAACTATGGCTACACCTTC. Its translation is CASRLGQANYGYTF.

The V and J genes are TRBV9 and TRBJ1-5; D gene ambiguous. V was pared by 5 bases and J by 2 bases, with 14 bases between. This CDR3 is built from 15 residues. CDR1 and CDR2 from the germline V gene are SGDLS and YYNGEE. This CDR3 reads CASRHAGIGNQPQHF. The CDR3 DNA reads as TGTGCCAGCAGACACGCGGGAATCGGCAATCAGCCCCAGCATTTT.

CDR3 sequence: CASKERTRSTDTQYF. CDR3 DNA: TGTGCCAGCAAGGAACGGACCAGATCCACAGATACGCAGTATTTT. V and J are TRBV2 and TRBJ2-3; the D is unclear. From germline, CDR1 is SNHLY and CDR2 FYNNEI. This CDR3 spans 15 amino acids. V lost 7 bases and J 2 bases, leaving 16 bases between the germline ends.

This clone appeared a few times. The J gene is TRBJ1-6, the V gene TRBV5-6; the match to TRBD1 covers 9 bases. The trim removed 1 base at V and 9 bases at J, leaving 8 bases unmatched. In germline, CDR1 is SGHDT, CDR2 YYEEEE. The CDR3 has 16 amino acids. The CDR3 DNA reads as TGTGCCAGCAGCTTGCCCCTACAGGGGGCAAGTTCACCCCTCCACTTT. This gives the protein CASSLPLQGASSPLHF.

V and J are TRBV5-4 and TRBJ1-4, with D unclear. CDR3 length equals 16 residues. V was trimmed by 3 bases and J by 7 bases, leaving 19 bases between them. Germline V gives CDR1 SGHNT, CDR2 YYREEE (reference sequence). CDR3 sequence reads: CASSSKMEGLGEKLFF. CDR3 DNA: TGTGCCAGCAGCTCTAAAATGGAGGGCCTGGGTGAAAAACTGTTTTTT.

The gene calls are TRBV25-1 and TRBJ2-1; 10 nucleotides match TRBD2. The germline V gene encodes CDR1 MGHDK and CDR2 SYGVNS. The V segment lost 5 bases and the J segment 10 bases; nucleotides outside the gene matches: 5. The CDR3 length is 13 residues. The CDR3 protein is CASSPAGGREQFF. CDR3 in DNA: TGTGCCAGCAGTCCAGCGGGAGGGAGGGAGCAGTTCTTC.

This clone came up a few times. The genes are TRBV28 and TRBJ2-7, with D possibly TRBD1 on 5 matching bases. The CDR3 totals 12 residues. Germline loops: CDR1 MDHEN, CDR2 SYDVKM. Trimming cost V 8 bases and J 5 bases, with 13 bases left between them. CDR3: CASSMLRDEQYF. DNA of the CDR3: TGTGCCAGCTCTATGCTCAGGGACGAGCAGTACTTC.